These 14 T cell receptor beta chains originate from one sample sequenced in a study of T cells in Graves' hyperthyroidism and ophthalmopathy. What was amplified from RNA transcripts were TCR beta CDR3 regions. When the TCR CDR3 underwent first-round RT-PCR, the HTBI primer set was used. TCRdb reprocessed the multiplex PCR reads via MiXCR and lists one record per CDR3 protein. This table holds around 600,000 distinct CDR3 sequences, around a sixth found once. The sample taken for sequencing was blood. The receptors here all came from a woman aged 25 to 45 with Graves' hyperthyroidism.

The chain combines TRBV5-5 with TRBJ1-5; no clear D. CDR3 length equals 14 residues. Germline V CDR1 and CDR2: SGHKS, YYEKEE (reference sequence). V was trimmed by 0 bases and J by 7 bases, leaving 11 bases between them. CDR3: CASSLVVDRQPQHF. The CDR3 nucleotides are TGTGCCAGCAGCTTGGTGGTCGATCGGCAGCCCCAGCATTTT.

This clonotype was picked up a small number of times. The chain joins TRBV10-2 to TRBJ1-1; D not certain. Germline CDR1 is WSHSY and CDR2 is SAAADI. The CDR3 loop spans 15 amino acids. V shed 2 bases and J shed 0 bases, with 10 bases lying between them. As DNA, the CDR3 is TGCGCCAGCAGTGAGAGGGCCTTACTGAACACTGAAGCTTTCTTT. Its protein product is CASSERALLNTEAFF.

For this clonotype: One junction end disagrees with the germline gene, perhaps due to a read error. V is TRBV18 and J is TRBJ2-4, with D uncertain. This CDR3 is built from 13 residues. In germline, CDR1 is KGHSH, CDR2 LQKENI. CDR3: CAISPPDENIQYF. The DNA of the CDR3 is TGTGCCATCTCACCACCGGATGAAAACATTCAGTACTTC. Combining the CDR3 with reference TRBV18 and TRBJ2-4 gives the whole variable domain NAGVMQNPRHLVRRRGQEARLRCSPMKGHSHVYWYRQLPEEGLKFMVYLQKENIIDESGMPKERFSAEFPKEGPSILRIQQVVRGDSAAYFCAISPPDENIQYFGAGTRLSVL.

This clonotype occurred many times. This chain uses TRBV11-2 with TRBJ2-2, with a weak D call TRBD2 (6 bases). The germline CDR1 and CDR2 sequences are SGHAT and FQNNGV. This CDR3 spans 15 amino acids. V was clipped by 3 bases and J by 3 bases, with 11 bases between them. CDR3 amino acids: CASSFGPGDTGELFF. The DNA of the CDR3 is TGTGCCAGCAGCTTTGGACCGGGAGACACCGGGGAGCTGTTTTTT.

This clonotype was observed a few times. The V call is TRBV19, the J call TRBJ1-1; no firm D call. Germline V gene lookup returns CDR1 LNHDA and CDR2 SQIVND (reference sequence). Trimming left V 3 bases short and J 2 bases short, with 16 bases between. This CDR3 contains 16 residues. CDR3 nucleotides: TGTGCCAGTAGTATCTCGCTTAGCCGTCGAAACACTGAAGCTTTCTTT. It codes for CASSISLSRRNTEAFF.

As to this clonotype: A read error may explain this, as a much larger clone is one base away. V is TRBV29-1 and J is TRBJ2-3; 9 bases line up with TRBD1. Germline CDR1 reads SQVTM; CDR2 reads ANQGSEA. This CDR3 is 13 amino acids long. In DNA form, the CDR3 reads TGCAACACCCGGGACAGGGAAGGGGATACGCAGTATTTT. Its translation: CNTRDREGDTQYF.

This clonotype was counted at least ten times. This CDR3 reads CSAGTSGGYDSYNEQFF. The CDR3 bases are TGCAGTGCAGGGACTAGCGGGGGATACGACTCCTACAATGAGCAGTTCTTC. The chain joins TRBV20-1 to TRBJ2-1, with 14 bases fitting TRBD2. Germline V gene lookup returns CDR1 DFQATT and CDR2 SNEGSKA (reference sequence). After removal of 6 bases from V and 0 bases from J, the junction contained 7 bases not matched to a gene. The CDR3 extends over 17 amino acids.

This clonotype was observed at least ten times. The rearrangement links TRBV28 to TRBJ2-5, with TRBD1 matching over 10 bases. V was clipped by 1 base and J by 5 bases; unmatched bases: 4. Germline V gene data show CDR1 as MDHEN and CDR2 as SYDVKM. The CDR3 is 15 amino acids. Written as DNA, the CDR3 is TGTGCCAGCAGTTTATTGGGACAGGGGTTCGAGACCCAGTACTTC. Amino acids: CASSLLGQGFETQYF.

This clonotype was recorded many times. V and J are TRBV24-1 and TRBJ2-5; tentative D call: TRBD2 (5 bases). The CDR3 totals 11 residues. Trimming removed 9 bases at V and 5 bases at J, with 9 bases between. Germline V lookup: CDR1 KGHDR, CDR2 SFDVKD. The CDR3 DNA follows: TGTGCCACCCGACGCGGGGAGACCCAGTACTTC. This sequence encodes CATRRGETQYF.

There are many counts of this clonotype. The rearrangement joins TRBV2 to TRBJ2-1, with TRBD2 matching 14 bases. The CDR3 loop spans 17 amino acids. The V segment lost 5 bases and the J segment 5 bases; nucleotides outside the gene matches: 8. Germline V gives CDR1 SNHLY, CDR2 FYNNEI. CDR3 protein: CASSPRLAGGTNNEQFF. The DNA for the CDR3 is TGTGCCAGCAGTCCTCGACTAGCGGGAGGGACTAACAATGAGCAGTTCTTC. The complete variable domain, with remaining parts taken from reference TRBV2 and TRBJ2-1, reads EPEVTQTPSHQVTQMGQEVILRCVPISNHLYFYWYRQILGQKVEFLVSFYNNEISEKSEIFDDQFSVERPDGSNFTLKIRSTKLEDSAMYFCASSPRLAGGTNNEQFFGPGTRLTVL.

This clonotype came up a few times. The J gene is TRBJ2-1, the V gene TRBV29-1; no firm D call. Looked up from germline, CDR1 is SQVTM and CDR2 is ANQGSEA. V lost 8 bases and J 0 bases, leaving 20 bases between the germline ends. The CDR3 totals 16 residues. The CDR3 protein is CSHTGSLGNSYNEQFF. The CDR3 nucleotides read TGCAGCCATACCGGCTCTTTAGGGAACTCCTACAATGAGCAGTTCTTC.

This clonotype was found many times. The rearrangement links TRBV3-1 to TRBJ1-2; the D is unclear. CDR1 and CDR2 (germline): LGHDT, YNNKEL (reference sequence). V lost 0 bases and J lost 3, with 8 bases in between. CDR3 length equals 14 residues. The CDR3 loop is CASSQDFRDYGYTF. CDR3 bases: TGTGCCAGCAGCCAAGATTTTAGGGACTATGGCTACACCTTC. Full variable domain (missing parts from reference TRBV3-1 and TRBJ1-2): DTAVSQTPKYLVTQMGNDKSIKCEQNLGHDTMYWYKQDSKKFLKIMFSYNNKELIINETVPNRFSPKSPDKAHLNLHINSLELGDSAVYFCASSQDFRDYGYTFGSGTRLTVV.

V gene TRBV7-9 combines with J gene TRBJ2-3; 12 bases are shared with TRBD1. CDR3 length: 15 amino acids. The J segment lost 4 bases and the V segment lost 3 bases, leaving 2 bases of the junction unmatched. The V gene's germline CDR1 is SEHNR and CDR2 FQNEAQ (reference sequence). CDR3 sequence: CASSFGTGGADTQYF. In nucleotides, the CDR3 is TGTGCCAGCAGCTTTGGGACAGGGGGCGCAGATACGCAGTATTTT.

This clonotype was seen many times. The V call is TRBV5-1, the J call TRBJ2-1; TRBD2 matches 10 bases. Germline trimming cut 0 bases from V and 9 bases from J; bases unmatched to any gene: 6. From germline, CDR1 is SGHRS and CDR2 YFSETQ. The CDR3 sequence is 15 residues long. The CDR3 region has the DNA TGCGCCAGCAGCTTGGGGCTAGCGGGAGAATCTGAGCAGTTCTTC. It encodes CASSLGLAGESEQFF.